These 8 T cell receptor beta chains originate from one sample sequenced in a study of cytomegalovirus exposure and HLA in healthy donors. The PCR had 60 Vbeta and 13 Jbeta primers. Repertoires were generated with immunoSEQ multiplex PCR, while TCRdb's copy carries only in-frame clones and drops some. Of 110,000 to 150,000 clones listed, around 72% are singletons. Sequenced sample: PBMCs. These receptors all stem from a man aged 35 to 55 in good health and CMV-seronegative.

This clone was observed a single time. J is TRBJ2-7 and V is TRBV5-6, with 8 positions matching TRBD2. Losses at the gene ends were 1 base for V and 0 bases for J; bases not matched to a gene: 15. Looked up from germline, CDR1 is SGHDT and CDR2 is YYEEEE. The CDR3 extends over 19 amino acids. The CDR3 loop is CASSLRQGLGAPISYEQYF. The CDR3 DNA sequence: TGTGCCAGCAGCTTGCGTCAGGGACTAGGGGCACCTATCTCCTACGAGCAGTACTTC.

The chain couples TRBV2 to TRBJ2-7; TRBD1 aligns across 9 bases. V gave up 5 bases and J gave up 2 bases; unmatched junction bases: 10. The CDR3 is made up of 16 amino acids. Looked up from germline, CDR1 is SNHLY and CDR2 is FYNNEI. DNA for the CDR3: TGTGCCAGCAGTCGCGGGACAGGGAAGATTCCCTACGAGCAGTACTTC. As protein: CASSRGTGKIPYEQYF.

This clone has just a few counts. The chain couples TRBV6-1 to TRBJ2-7; no firm D call. Germline V gene data show CDR1 as MNHNS and CDR2 as SASEGT. The CDR3 extends over 12 amino acids. Trimming removed 7 bases from V and 0 bases from J, with 7 bases in between. The CDR3 reads CASMGSSYEQYF. For the CDR3, the DNA is TGTGCCAGCATGGGCAGCTCCTACGAGCAGTACTTC.

The chain recombines TRBV15 with TRBJ2-2; 7 nucleotides agree with TRBD1. V lost 3 bases, J lost 3 bases, and 7 bases stayed unmatched. The CDR3 spans 16 residues. From germline, CDR1 is LNHNV and CDR2 YYDKDF (reference sequence). DNA for the CDR3: TGTGCCACCAGCAGCAGGGGGTTCCGAGACACCGGGGAGCTGTTTTTT. Translation: CATSSRGFRDTGELFF. Full variable domain (missing parts from reference TRBV15 and TRBJ2-2): DAMVIQNPRYQVTQFGKPVTLSCSQTLNHNVMYWYQQKSSQAPKLLFHYYDKDFNNEADTPDNFQSRRPNTSFCFLDIRSPGLGDTAMYLCATSSRGFRDTGELFFGEGSRLTVL.

The CDR3 DNA is TGTGCCAGCAGTAAATACAGGGGGCCTAACACTGAAGCTTTCTTT. Amino acid sequence: CASSKYRGPNTEAFF. The chain has TRBV6-5 and TRBJ1-1; 9 bases match TRBD1. The V and J ends lost 5 bases and 2 bases, in that order; junction bases with no gene match: 6. Germline V lookup: CDR1 MNHEY, CDR2 SVGAGI. There are 15 residues in the CDR3.

CDR3 in amino acids: CASSLGRRGGNIQYF. The DNA for the CDR3 is TGTGCCAGCAGCTTAGGGAGGCGCGGGGGGAACATTCAGTACTTC. The J gene is TRBJ2-4, the V gene TRBV7-2; 8 positions agree with TRBD2. Germline lookup yields CDR1 SGHTA and CDR2 FQGNSA. The trim removed 1 base at V and 7 bases at J, leaving 6 bases unmatched. CDR3 size: 15 residues.

The rearrangement uses TRBV6-5 and TRBJ1-2, with D perhaps TRBD1 (5 bases). Germline V CDR1 and CDR2: MNHEY, SVGAGI. The CDR3 sequence is 13 residues long. V lost 5 bases and J lost 2, with 9 bases in between. In DNA, the CDR3 is TGTGCCAGCAGTCGACAGATCAACTATGGCTACACCTTC. Protein sequence: CASSRQINYGYTF.

This clone was detected once. This chain connects TRBV5-4 to TRBJ2-3; D call uncertain. Germline values: CDR1 SGHNT, CDR2 YYREEE (reference sequence). V was pared by 1 base and J by 1 base, with 7 bases between. This CDR3 has 14 amino acids. CDR3 protein: CASSLLRGTDTQYF. The CDR3 region has the DNA TGTGCCAGCAGCTTGCTCCGGGGCACAGATACGCAGTATTTT. Combining the CDR3 with reference TRBV5-4 and TRBJ2-3 gives the whole variable domain ETGVTQSPTHLIKTRGQQVTLRCSSQSGHNTVSWYQQALGQGPQFIFQYYREEENGRGNFPPRFSGLQFPNYSSELNVNALELDDSALYLCASSLLRGTDTQYFGPGTRLTVL.